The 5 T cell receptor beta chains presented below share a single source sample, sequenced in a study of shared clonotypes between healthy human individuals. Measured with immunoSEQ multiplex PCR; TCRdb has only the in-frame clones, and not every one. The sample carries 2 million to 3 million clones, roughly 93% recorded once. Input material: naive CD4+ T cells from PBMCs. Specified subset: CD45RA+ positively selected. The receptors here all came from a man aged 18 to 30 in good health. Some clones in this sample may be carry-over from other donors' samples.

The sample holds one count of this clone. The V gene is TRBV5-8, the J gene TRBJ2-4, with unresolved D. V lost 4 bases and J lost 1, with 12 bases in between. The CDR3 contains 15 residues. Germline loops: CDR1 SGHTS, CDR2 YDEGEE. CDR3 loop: CASSPLIAAKNIQYF. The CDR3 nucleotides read TGTGCCAGCAGCCCTCTCATCGCGGCCAAAAACATTCAGTACTTC.

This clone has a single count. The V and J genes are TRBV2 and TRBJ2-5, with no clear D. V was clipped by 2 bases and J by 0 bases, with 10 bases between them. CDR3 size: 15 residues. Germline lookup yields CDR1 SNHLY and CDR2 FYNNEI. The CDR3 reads CASSEPRRNQETQYF. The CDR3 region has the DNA TGTGCCAGCAGTGAACCCCGCAGAAACCAAGAGACCCAGTACTTC.

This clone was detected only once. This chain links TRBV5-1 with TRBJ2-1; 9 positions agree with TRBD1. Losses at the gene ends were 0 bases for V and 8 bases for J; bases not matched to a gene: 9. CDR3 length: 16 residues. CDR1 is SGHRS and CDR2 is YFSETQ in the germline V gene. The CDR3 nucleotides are TGCGCCAGCAGCTTGGGTGGGACAGGGATATATGATGAGCAGTTCTTC. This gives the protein CASSLGGTGIYDEQFF.

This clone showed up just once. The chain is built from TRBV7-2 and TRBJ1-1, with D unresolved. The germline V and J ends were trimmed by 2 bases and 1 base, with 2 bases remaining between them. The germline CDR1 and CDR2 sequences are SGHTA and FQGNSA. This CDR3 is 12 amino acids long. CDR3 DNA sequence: TGTGCCAGCAGCTTAAAGAACACTGAAGCTTTCTTT. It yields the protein CASSLKNTEAFF.

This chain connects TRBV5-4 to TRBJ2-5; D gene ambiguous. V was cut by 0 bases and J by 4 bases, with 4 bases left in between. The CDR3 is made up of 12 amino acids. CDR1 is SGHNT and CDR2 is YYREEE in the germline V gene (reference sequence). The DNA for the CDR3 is TGTGCCAGCAGCTTGGGAGTAGAGACCCAGTACTTC. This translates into CASSLGVETQYF.